This T cell receptor beta chain was identified during a study of T cells in Graves' hyperthyroidism and ophthalmopathy. Study outcomes and limitations: Most clonotypes expanded in thyroid above 0.001 were likewise present in blood.

RNA transcripts gave rise to amplified TCR beta CDR3 regions. First-round RT-PCR targeting the TCR CDR3 was performed with the HTBI primer set. TCRdb reprocessed the multiplex PCR reads with MiXCR, giving one entry per CDR3 protein. The table records roughly 500,000 distinct CDR3 sequences, 35% to 55% of them present only once. Details on this clonotype: Its antigen is not identified.

This receptor was taken from an adult woman with Graves' disease, either hyperthyroidism or ophthalmopathy (not recorded which). The sample consisted of peripheral blood or thyroid tissue (not recorded which).

The CDR3 here is CSARTDRDNSPLHF. The DNA for the CDR3 is TGCAGTGCCCGAACCGACAGGGATAATTCACCCCTCCACTTT. The chain recombines TRBV20-1 with TRBJ1-6, with 7 bases aligning to TRBD1. Germline V lookup: CDR1 DFQATT, CDR2 SNEGSKA (reference sequence). The junction had 7 bases not matched to a gene; V was cut back by 6 bases and J by 5 bases. There are 14 residues in the CDR3.